This entry features one T cell receptor beta chain sequence. The CDR3 contains 15 residues. The germline V and J ends were trimmed by 2 bases and 0 bases, with 11 bases remaining between them. Germline assignment: CDR1 SGHKS and CDR2 YYEKEE (reference sequence). The data were produced by immunoSEQ multiplex PCR, yet TCRdb's version contains in-frame clones alone and is incomplete. This sample carries 53,000 or so clones, roughly 87% of them seen once, and the ten largest clones take around an eighth. This record belongs to a study of control samples from healthy donors and cancer patients. The chain links TRBV5-5 to TRBJ1-2; TRBD1 might be the D (6 bases). What was sequenced was PBMCs. The receptor was isolated from a man aged 55 to 69 with head and neck cancer. DNA of the CDR3: TGTGCCAGCAGCTTATGGGGGGGCACTAACTATGGCTACACCTTC. Residues: CASSLWGGTNYGYTF.